A selection of T cell receptor beta chains follows, all from one sample in a study of blood T cell repertoires in COVID-19. Profiling relied on immunoSEQ multiplex PCR, and the TCRdb table lists in-frame clones only, not all of them. The sample lists about 57,000 clones; roughly 78% were seen once. The sample consisted of peripheral blood. The receptor set was obtained from a human donor in a cohort sampled during active COVID-19. Each CDR3 is given with its conserved first and last residue. D genes are given only for firm matches. Expanded clones are given a class, and other clones once, few, many or no size at all.

-,TRBV19,TRBJ2-5,TRBD2,CASSIVLAGTETQYF,TGTGCCAGTAGTATAGTCCTAGCGGGAACTGAGACCCAGTACTTC
-,TRBV7-9,TRBJ1-1,TRBD1,CASSFPGQGSTEAFF,TGTGCCAGCAGCTTCCCGGGACAGGGATCCACTGAAGCTTTCTTT
-,TRBV3-1/TRBV3-2,TRBJ2-2,-,CASSQTTGELFF,TGTGCCAGCAGCCAAACTACCGGGGAGCTGTTTTTT
-,TRBV7-3,TRBJ2-3,TRBD2,CASSLKGLAGGASTDTQYF,TGTGCCAGCAGCTTAAAGGGACTAGCGGGAGGAGCTAGCACAGATACGCAGTATTTT
-,TRBV6-5,TRBJ2-5,TRBD2,CASIGSGGGLETQYF,TGTGCCAGCATCGGGTCGGGAGGGGGATTAGAGACCCAGTACTTC
-,TRBV3-1/TRBV3-2,TRBJ2-7,TRBD2,CASSQVRGAQYF,TGTGCCAGCAGCCAAGTGCGGGGGGCTCAGTACTTC
-,TRBV15,TRBJ2-1,-,CATSSFGGGEQFF,TGTGCCACCAGCAGTTTTGGAGGCGGTGAGCAGTTCTTC
-,TRBV10-3,TRBJ2-5,TRBD2,CAISEANSGTVGETQYF,TGTGCCATCAGTGAAGCGAATAGCGGGACGGTGGGAGAGACCCAGTACTTC
-,TRBV19,TRBJ2-5,-,CASSAVRETQYF,TGTGCCAGTAGTGCTGTTCGGGAGACCCAGTACTTC
-,TRBV11-2,TRBJ2-1,-,CASSLKGAGEQFF,TGTGCCAGCAGCTTAAAGGGGGCGGGAGAGCAGTTCTTC
-,TRBV24-1,TRBJ2-3,TRBD1,CATSDSRDRGYF,TGTGCCACCAGTGACAGCCGGGACAGAGGGTATTTT
few,TRBV7-2,TRBJ2-2,TRBD2,CASRPSRLAGGGELFF,TGTGCCAGCAGACCCTCCAGACTAGCGGGAGGCGGGGAGCTGTTTTTT
-,TRBV10-3,TRBJ2-3,TRBD1,CAIRQQGNTDTQYF,TGTGCCATCAGACAACAGGGGAACACAGATACGCAGTATTTT
-,TRBV7-9,TRBJ2-3,-,CASSPSGSPPPSNTQYF,TGTGCCAGCAGCCCGTCCGGGAGCCCACCCCCAAGCAATACGCAGTATTTT
-,TRBV5-1,TRBJ1-1,-,CASSLKSGFTEAFF,TGCGCCAGCAGCTTGAAATCCGGGTTCACTGAAGCTTTCTTT
-,TRBV6-6,TRBJ1-3,-,CASGRGSGNTIYF,TGTGCCAGCGGCCGGGGATCTGGAAACACCATATATTTT
-,TRBV30,TRBJ1-2,-,CAWSGTAYGYTF,TGTGCCTGGAGTGGGACAGCTTATGGCTACACCTTC
-,TRBV21-1,TRBJ2-2,-,CASSNGTSGRMTGELFF,TGTGCCAGCAGCAACGGGACTAGCGGGAGGATGACCGGGGAGCTGTTTTTT
-,TRBV6-5,TRBJ1-6,-,CASTTHSPLHF,TGTGCCAGCACTACTCATTCACCCCTCCACTTT
many,TRBV24-1,TRBJ2-1,TRBD2,CATSDPVRLAGGNEQFF,TGTGCCACCAGTGACCCAGTACGACTAGCGGGCGGAAATGAGCAGTTCTTC
-,TRBV18,TRBJ1-6,-,CASSSGQGGAPLHF,TGTGCCAGCTCATCGGGCCAGGGTGGTGCACCCCTCCACTTT
few,TRBV12-3/TRBV12-4,TRBJ2-7,TRBD2,CASRTFTTSPVYF,TGTGCCAGCAGGACTTTTACGACTAGCCCAGTATACTTC
-,TRBV19,TRBJ2-2,TRBD2,CASSITSGRTGELFF,TGTGCCAGTAGTATAACTAGCGGGAGGACCGGGGAGCTGTTTTTT
-,TRBV10-3,TRBJ1-1,TRBD1,CAIRGTGTNTEAFF,TGTGCCATCAGAGGGACAGGGACGAACACTGAAGCTTTCTTT
-,TRBV7-8,TRBJ2-7,TRBD2,CASSLARGGETRRYEQYF,TGTGCCAGCAGCTTAGCGCGGGGGGGAGAGACCAGGAGGTACGAGCAGTACTTC
-,TRBV4-2,TRBJ2-1,TRBD2,CASSQIAGRSYNEQFF,TGTGCCAGCAGCCAAATAGCGGGACGCTCCTACAATGAGCAGTTCTTC
-,TRBV5-1,TRBJ2-1,TRBD2,CASSPGLAGGTEQFF,TGCGCCAGCAGCCCCGGACTAGCGGGAGGGACGGAGCAGTTCTTC
-,TRBV11-3,TRBJ1-2,TRBD1,CASSLEGRGGDYGYTF,TGTGCCAGCAGCTTAGAAGGTCGAGGGGGCGACTATGGCTACACCTTC
-,TRBV7-2,TRBJ1-1,-,CASSSAGRPTEAFF,TGTGCCAGCAGCTCGGCAGGGAGGCCCACTGAAGCTTTCTTT
few,TRBV7-9,TRBJ2-1,TRBD1,CASSSRGQGADEQFF,TGTGCCAGCAGCTCCCGGGGACAGGGGGCAGATGAGCAGTTCTTC
-,TRBV5-1,TRBJ2-3,-,CASRDFTDTQYF,TGCGCCAGCAGGGACTTCACAGATACGCAGTATTTT
-,TRBV18,TRBJ2-5,-,CASSPLSRGETQYF,TGTGCCAGCTCACCACTAAGCCGAGGGGAGACCCAGTACTTC
-,TRBV5-1,TRBJ1-1,TRBD1,CASSLARQGRVNTEAFF,TGCGCCAGCAGCTTGGCCCGACAGGGTAGAGTGAACACTGAAGCTTTCTTT
-,TRBV5-1,TRBJ2-6,-,CASSLPRSSGANVLTF,TGCGCCAGCAGCTTGCCCCGGAGCTCTGGGGCCAACGTCCTGACTTTC
-,TRBV7-6,TRBJ2-1,-,CASSLSSSEFF,TGTGCCAGCAGCTTATCTAGTTCGGAGTTCTTC
-,TRBV7-9,TRBJ1-5,-,CASSSTVNQPQHF,TGTGCCAGCAGCTCCACAGTGAATCAGCCCCAGCATTTT
few,TRBV25-1,TRBJ2-7,-,CASRDSNYEQYF,TGTGCCAGCAGAGACAGTAACTACGAGCAGTACTTC
few,TRBV5-1,TRBJ2-1,TRBD2,CASSLAGGSSYNEQFF,TGCGCCAGCAGCTTGGCGGGGGGAAGCTCCTACAATGAGCAGTTCTTC
-,TRBV5-1,TRBJ1-2,-,CASSLEKQGGGYTF,TGCGCCAGCAGCTTGGAAAAGCAGGGAGGCGGCTACACCTTC
-,TRBV5-1,TRBJ1-1,TRBD1,CASSPGTGTNTEAFF,TGCGCCAGCAGCCCCGGGACAGGAACGAACACTGAAGCTTTCTTT
few,TRBV3-1/TRBV3-2,TRBJ1-2,-,CASSQVRKGGYTF,TGTGCCAGCAGCCAAGTTCGTAAGGGGGGCTACACCTTC
-,TRBV28,TRBJ1-2,TRBD1,CASSPPGQGRRLNGYTF,TGTGCCAGCAGTCCTCCGGGACAGGGAAGGAGGTTGAATGGCTACACCTTC
-,TRBV11-3,TRBJ1-2,-,CASSLGGSGGYTF,TGTGCCAGCAGCTTAGGGGGATCGGGAGGCTACACCTTC
-,TRBV11-3,TRBJ2-5,TRBD2,CASSLRTSEGRQTQYF,TGTGCCAGCAGCTTGAGGACTAGCGAGGGGAGGCAGACCCAGTACTTC
-,TRBV11-2,TRBJ2-7,TRBD2,CASSLEAGGIFYEQYF,TGTGCCAGCAGCTTAGAAGCGGGAGGGATATTCTACGAGCAGTACTTC